One T cell receptor (beta chain) is described in this entry. Its antigen is still unknown. The sample comes from a study of beta chain features in type 1 diabetes. Expressed TCRB transcripts were sequenced after all isolated RNA was converted to cDNA. Using immunoSEQ multiplex PCR, the repertoire was profiled, and TCRdb retains in-frame clones only, with some absent. Of 630,000 or so clones in the sample, about 14% were seen once. Germline assignment: CDR1 LGHNA and CDR2 YNFKEQ. Trimming cost V 0 bases and J 2 bases; bases outside gene matches: 7. This CDR3 is built from 17 residues. Notes on the study in general: Moderate but significant shortening of TCRB CDR3s was recorded in all four CD4+ subsets from Type 1 diabetes patients.

This receptor was taken from a man aged 18 to 30 with type 1 diabetes. Sequenced: naive CD4+ T cells from blood. The chain is built from TRBV4-2 and TRBJ2-7; TRBD2 aligns across 10 bases. The CDR3 region has the DNA TGTGCCAGCAGCCAAGATTCGAGCGGGAGGGCCGCCTACGAGCAGTACTTC. It yields the protein CASSQDSSGRAAYEQYF.